A single sample is the source of the 27 T cell receptor beta chains below, sequenced in a study of neurological immune-mediated disorders (dated by TCRdb to 2018 to 2020). Library preparation used 5' RACE. These reads were obtained on an Illumina HiSeq 2500. In TCRdb, the public reads were trimmed at Q25 with fastp and aligned with MiXCR, with productive beta chains retained. Each CDR3 protein appears once, grouped with its most common genes and DNA. The sample data list some 50,000 distinct CDR3 sequences, and roughly 2% of these were observed just once. Clones ranked in the top ten supply around 2.2% of the sample. The sequenced sample consisted of PBMCs. These receptors all stem from a woman aged 40 to 49 with multiple sclerosis.

This clonotype was recorded at least ten times. J is TRBJ2-2 and V is TRBV20-1; D is ambiguous. The CDR3 is 14 residues long. Trimming pared 0 bases from V and 4 bases from J, leaving 9 bases between. The germline CDR1 and CDR2 sequences are DFQATT and SNEGSKA (reference sequence). CDR3 amino acids: CSAREEPGTGELFF. CDR3 DNA: TGCAGTGCTAGAGAGGAACCGGGCACCGGGGAGCTGTTTTTT.

This clonotype was counted at least ten times. The chain has TRBV5-1 and TRBJ1-1; tentative D call: TRBD1 (5 bases). This CDR3 has 12 amino acids. Trimming removed 4 bases at V and 7 bases at J, with 11 bases between. Germline V lookup: CDR1 SGHRS, CDR2 YFSETQ. The CDR3 DNA is TGCGCCAGCAGCCCCGACAGATTTGAAGCTTTCTTT. Amino acids: CASSPDRFEAFF. Full variable domain (remainder filled in from reference TRBV5-1 and TRBJ1-1): KAGVTQTPRYLIKTRGQQVTLSCSPISGHRSVSWYQQTPGQGLQFLFEYFSETQRNKGNFPGRFSGRQFSNSRSEMNVSTLELGDSALYLCASSPDRFEAFFGQGTRLTVV.

This clonotype was found many times. The chain carries TRBV20-1 and TRBJ1-5; D is perhaps TRBD1 (6 bases). The CDR3 loop spans 13 amino acids. Germline V gene data show CDR1 as DFQATT and CDR2 as SNEGSKA (reference sequence). V was cut by 1 base and J by 7 bases, with 11 bases left in between. This CDR3 reads CSARGSGGQPQHF. CDR3 coding DNA: TGCAGTGCTAGAGGCTCGGGGGGCCAGCCCCAGCATTTT.

There are many counts of this clonotype. J is TRBJ1-1 and V is TRBV3-1; D is undetermined. The germline gives CDR1 LGHDT, CDR2 YNNKEL (reference sequence). The CDR3 contains 14 residues. V dropped 2 bases and J dropped 0 bases, with 7 bases sitting between them. CDR3 loop: CASSQYEMNTEAFF. In DNA, the CDR3 is TGTGCCAGCAGCCAATATGAGATGAACACTGAAGCTTTCTTT.

This clonotype was detected only once. The chain joins TRBV5-1 to TRBJ1-5, with D tentatively TRBD1 (6 bases). CDR3 length: 13 amino acids. The V gene lost 8 bases and the J gene lost 5 bases, with 14 bases spanning the gap. Germline loops: CDR1 SGHRS, CDR2 YFSETQ. CDR3 DNA sequence: TGCGCCAGTAGCAGGGGATTTGATCAGCCCCAGCATTTT. Protein sequence: CASSRGFDQPQHF.

This clonotype was seen many times. V is TRBV20-1 and J is TRBJ2-1, with D tentatively TRBD2 (6 bases). The CDR3 spans 13 residues. The ends were cut back, 3 bases at V and 10 bases at J, with 16 bases in the middle. CDR1 and CDR2 from the germline V gene are DFQATT and SNEGSKA (reference sequence). The CDR3 spells CSAREGTGIEQFF. In DNA form, the CDR3 reads TGCAGTGCTAGGGAGGGTACGGGGATAGAGCAGTTCTTC.

This clonotype showed up many times. This chain joins TRBV10-3 and TRBJ2-3; 7 nucleotides line up with TRBD1. V trimming: 6 bases; J trimming: 3 bases; junction bases outside the gene matches: 6. Germline V lookup: CDR1 ENHRY, CDR2 SYGVKD. The CDR3 runs to 14 residues. This CDR3 reads CAIRDGTATDTQYF. Here the CDR3 DNA reads TGTGCCATCAGGGATGGGACAGCGACAGATACGCAGTATTTT.

This clonotype was seen repeatedly, ten times or more. The rearrangement uses TRBV5-1 and TRBJ1-4; TRBD1 matches at 10 bases. The CDR3 totals 16 residues. Trimming removed 4 bases from V and 0 bases from J; junction bases left unmatched: 3. CDR1 is SGHRS and CDR2 is YFSETQ in the germline V gene. The DNA of the CDR3 is TGCGCCAGCAGCATTGGACAGGGGGCAACTAATGAAAAACTGTTTTTT. It codes for CASSIGQGATNEKLFF.

On this clonotype itself: A much larger clone differs by one base, so this may be a read error. V gene TRBV20-1 combines with J gene TRBJ1-1; D is possibly TRBD1 (6 bases). Trimming took off 7 bases at V and 1 base at J, with 13 bases between the two ends. The CDR3 has 13 residues. Germline V lookup: CDR1 DFQATT, CDR2 SNEGSKA (reference sequence). In DNA form, the CDR3 reads TGCAGTGACCTCAGGGGAGGGAACACTGAAGCTTTCTTT. Residues: CSDLRGGNTEAFF.

This clonotype was observed at least ten times. The chain links TRBV5-1 to TRBJ1-4, with TRBD1 identical over 9 bases. The germline CDR1 and CDR2 sequences are SGHRS and YFSETQ. The CDR3 is made up of 14 amino acids. The V and J ends lost 4 bases and 6 bases, in that order; junction bases with no gene match: 4. The CDR3 sequence is CASSGGTGYEKLFF. CDR3 DNA sequence: TGCGCCAGCAGCGGGGGGACAGGGTATGAAAAACTGTTTTTT.

This clonotype was seen ten or more times. The genes are TRBV7-9 and TRBJ1-2, with a weak D call TRBD1 (5 bases). CDR3 size: 11 residues. The V gene's germline CDR1 is SEHNR and CDR2 FQNEAQ (reference sequence). Trimming pared 5 bases from V and 5 bases from J, leaving 6 bases between. For the CDR3, the DNA is TGTGCCAGCAGCGGGGGATATGGCTACACCTTC. Protein product: CASSGGYGYTF.

This clonotype was found many times. V usage is TRBV20-1 and J usage is TRBJ2-3; D is perhaps TRBD1 (6 bases). From germline, CDR1 is DFQATT and CDR2 SNEGSKA (reference sequence). The CDR3 runs to 15 residues. The V end was cut by 5 bases, the J end by 2 bases, with 17 bases between. This CDR3 is CSAPISGGITDTQYF. In nucleotides, the CDR3 is TGCAGTGCTCCTATCTCTGGGGGCATCACAGATACGCAGTATTTT.

In this sample, this clonotype turned up many times. The rearrangement links TRBV20-1 to TRBJ2-3; D is uncertain. This CDR3 is built from 14 residues. Germline CDR1 and CDR2: DFQATT and SNEGSKA (reference sequence). Trimming cost V 0 bases and J 2 bases, with 9 bases left between them. CDR3 nucleotide sequence: TGCAGTGCTAGAGAGAAGTGGGTCACAGATACGCAGTATTTT. Amino acid sequence: CSAREKWVTDTQYF.

This clonotype occurred many times. The CDR3 region is CSAFILAGAPSTDTQYF. In nucleotides, the CDR3 is TGCAGTGCTTTTATACTAGCGGGGGCGCCTAGCACAGATACGCAGTATTTT. This chain joins TRBV20-1 and TRBJ2-3; 11 nucleotides match TRBD2. Germline V gives CDR1 DFQATT, CDR2 SNEGSKA (reference sequence). The CDR3 has 17 residues. Germline trimming cut 5 bases from V and 0 bases from J; bases unmatched to any gene: 10.

This clonotype was found many times. The rearrangement links TRBV5-1 to TRBJ2-7; D gene uncertain. CDR1 SGHRS and CDR2 YFSETQ come from the germline V gene. The CDR3 runs to 14 residues. The V end was cut by 0 bases, the J end by 0 bases, with 7 bases between. The CDR3 nucleotides read TGCGCCAGCAGCTTGGTTGTCGGCTCCTACGAGCAGTACTTC. Translation gives CASSLVVGSYEQYF. Full variable domain (outside the CDR3, taken from reference TRBV5-1 and TRBJ2-7): KAGVTQTPRYLIKTRGQQVTLSCSPISGHRSVSWYQQTPGQGLQFLFEYFSETQRNKGNFPGRFSGRQFSNSRSEMNVSTLELGDSALYLCASSLVVGSYEQYFGPGTRLTVT.

This clonotype came up many times. The chain combines TRBV18 with TRBJ1-1, with D perhaps matching TRBD1 (6 bases). The germline V and J ends were trimmed by 2 bases and 4 bases, with 14 bases remaining between them. Per germline, CDR1 KGHSH and CDR2 LQKENI. The CDR3 sequence is 15 residues long. CDR3 amino acids: CASSPAGGAGTEAFF. For the CDR3, the DNA is TGTGCCAGCTCACCAGCGGGGGGGGCCGGCACTGAAGCTTTCTTT.

This clonotype was counted ten times or more. This chain joins TRBV5-1 and TRBJ2-6; 8 nucleotides match TRBD1. The CDR3 runs to 15 residues. V dropped 4 bases and J dropped 1; count of bases not matched to a gene: 1. Germline V gene data show CDR1 as SGHRS and CDR2 as YFSETQ. The CDR3 loop reads CASSRQGSGANVLTF. The CDR3 DNA sequence: TGCGCCAGCAGCAGACAGGGGTCTGGGGCCAACGTCCTGACTTTC.

This clonotype was counted ten times or more. The J gene is TRBJ2-3, the V gene TRBV5-1; D is unclear. Germline CDR1 and CDR2: SGHRS and YFSETQ. The CDR3 runs 15 residues. The ends were cut back, 5 bases at V and 0 bases at J, with 13 bases in the middle. The CDR3, as DNA: TGCGCCAGCAGTGTTCAGTTCGATAGCACAGATACGCAGTATTTT. It specifies CASSVQFDSTDTQYF.

This clonotype showed up many times. The chain couples TRBV20-1 to TRBJ2-1; D is unresolved. Germline assignment: CDR1 DFQATT and CDR2 SNEGSKA (reference sequence). V lost 3 bases to trimming and J lost 8 bases, with 11 bases between them. The CDR3 loop spans 12 amino acids. CDR3 nucleotides: TGCAGTGCTAGCCCAGAAGGGTATGAGCAGTTCTTC. Translating gives CSASPEGYEQFF.

Notes on this clonotype: A much larger clone lies one base from this, so it may be a read error. The chain employs TRBV4-1 and TRBJ2-7; 7 nucleotides line up with TRBD1. J lost 1 base, V lost 4 bases, and 7 bases had no gene match. Germline-derived CDR1 and CDR2 are MGHRA and YSYEKL. This CDR3 has 15 amino acids. This chain's CDR3 is CASSLNRGFSYEQYF. CDR3 sequence (DNA): TGCGCCAGCAGCCTCAACAGGGGTTTTTCCTACGAGCAGTACTTC.

This clonotype has at least ten counts. The CDR3 bases are TGTGCCAGCCTGAGGGGGGGCCTCACCGGGGAGCTGTTTTTT. Amino acid sequence: CASLRGGLTGELFF. This chain joins TRBV2 and TRBJ2-2, with D possibly TRBD2 on 7 matching bases. From germline, CDR1 is SNHLY and CDR2 FYNNEI. The CDR3 is 14 amino acids. Trimming pared 8 bases from V and 4 bases from J, leaving 14 bases between.

This clonotype was detected ten times or more. The chain is built from TRBV6-5 and TRBJ2-2; TRBD2 aligns across 9 bases. The germline V gene encodes CDR1 MNHEY and CDR2 SVGAGI. With V trimmed by 7 bases and J by 6 bases, 6 bases remained unmatched. The CDR3 is made up of 14 amino acids. The CDR3 reads CASMRSGGPGELFF. The CDR3 DNA follows: TGTGCCAGCATGAGGAGCGGGGGGCCCGGGGAGCTGTTTTTT.

This clonotype was seen at least ten times. The chain recombines TRBV5-1 with TRBJ1-4; possibly TRBD1 for D (5 bases). The CDR3 has 14 amino acids. V shed 1 base and J shed 8 bases, with 12 bases lying between them. CDR1 is SGHRS and CDR2 is YFSETQ in the germline V gene. The CDR3 is CASSLRQLGEKLFF. The CDR3, as DNA: TGCGCCAGCAGCTTGCGACAGTTGGGGGAAAAACTGTTTTTT.

At least ten counts were recorded for this clonotype. The chain combines TRBV29-1 with TRBJ2-2, with D perhaps matching TRBD1 (6 bases). The germline V gene has CDR1 SQVTM and CDR2 ANQGSEA. This CDR3 comprises 14 residues. V was cut by 1 base and J by 5 bases, with 11 bases left in between. CDR3 protein: CSVEGQGRTGELFF. The CDR3 coding sequence is TGCAGCGTTGAAGGGCAGGGGAGAACCGGGGAGCTGTTTTTT.

This clonotype was seen at least ten times. This chain connects TRBV20-1 to TRBJ2-7, with D possibly being TRBD2 (6 bases). Germline loops: CDR1 DFQATT, CDR2 SNEGSKA (reference sequence). The ends were cut back, 2 bases at V and 5 bases at J, with 19 bases in the middle. There are 15 residues in the CDR3. In nucleotides, the CDR3 is TGCAGTGCTAGATGGCCGTTAACGGGGAGGAACGAGCAGTACTTC. It yields the protein CSARWPLTGRNEQYF.

The table lists this clonotype with many counts. The chain is built from TRBV20-1 and TRBJ1-2, with D possibly matching TRBD1 (6 bases). The germline CDR1 and CDR2 sequences are DFQATT and SNEGSKA (reference sequence). The V gene lost 3 bases and the J gene lost 4 bases, with 9 bases spanning the gap. The CDR3 extends over 12 amino acids. Written as DNA, the CDR3 is TGCAGTGCTAGCGGGGACACCTATGGCTACACCTTC. The encoded protein is CSASGDTYGYTF.

This clonotype was detected ten times or more. This chain connects TRBV18 to TRBJ2-1, with D tentatively TRBD2 (7 bases). The germline CDR1 and CDR2 sequences are KGHSH and LQKENI. The V and J ends lost 1 base and 5 bases respectively, with 9 bases between them. The CDR3 spans 14 residues. CDR3 coding DNA: TGTGCCAGCTCACCACGGGGGGGCGACAATGAGCAGTTCTTC. Its translation: CASSPRGGDNEQFF.